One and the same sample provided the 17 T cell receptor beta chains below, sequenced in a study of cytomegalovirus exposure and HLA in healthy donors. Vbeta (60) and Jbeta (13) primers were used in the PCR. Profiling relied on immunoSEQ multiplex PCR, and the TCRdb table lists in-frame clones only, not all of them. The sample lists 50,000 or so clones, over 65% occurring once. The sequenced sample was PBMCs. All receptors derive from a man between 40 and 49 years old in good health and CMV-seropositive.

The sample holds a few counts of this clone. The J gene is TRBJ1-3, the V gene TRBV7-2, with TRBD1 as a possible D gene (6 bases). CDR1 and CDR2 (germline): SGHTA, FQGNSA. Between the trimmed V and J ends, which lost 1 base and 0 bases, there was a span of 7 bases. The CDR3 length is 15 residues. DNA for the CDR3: TGTGCCAGCAGCTTAGGGACAGCCTCTGGAAACACCATATATTTT. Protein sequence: CASSLGTASGNTIYF. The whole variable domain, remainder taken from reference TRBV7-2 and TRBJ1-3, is GAGVSQSPSNKVTEKGKDVELRCDPISGHTALYWYRQSLGQGLEFLIYFQGNSAPDKSGLPSDRFSAERTGGSVSTLTIQRTQQEDSAVYLCASSLGTASGNTIYFGEGSWLTVV.

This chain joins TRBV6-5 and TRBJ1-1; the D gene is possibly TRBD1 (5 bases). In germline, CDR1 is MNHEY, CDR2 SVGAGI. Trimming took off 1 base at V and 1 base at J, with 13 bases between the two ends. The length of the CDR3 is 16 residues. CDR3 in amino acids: CASSYLGEGRNTEAFF. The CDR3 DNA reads TGTGCCAGCAGTTACTTAGGGGAGGGGCGGAACACTGAAGCTTTCTTT.

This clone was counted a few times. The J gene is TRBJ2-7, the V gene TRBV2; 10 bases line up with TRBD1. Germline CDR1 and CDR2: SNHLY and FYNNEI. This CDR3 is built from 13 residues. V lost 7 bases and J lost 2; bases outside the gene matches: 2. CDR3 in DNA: TGTGCCAGCAAGGGACAGGGGACCTACGAGCAGTACTTC. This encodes CASKGQGTYEQYF.

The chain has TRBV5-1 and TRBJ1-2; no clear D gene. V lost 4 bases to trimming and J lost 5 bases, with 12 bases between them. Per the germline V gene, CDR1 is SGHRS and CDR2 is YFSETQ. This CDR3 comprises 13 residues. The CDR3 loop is CASSNSPTYGYTF. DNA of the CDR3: TGCGCCAGCAGCAACAGCCCTACTTATGGCTACACCTTC.

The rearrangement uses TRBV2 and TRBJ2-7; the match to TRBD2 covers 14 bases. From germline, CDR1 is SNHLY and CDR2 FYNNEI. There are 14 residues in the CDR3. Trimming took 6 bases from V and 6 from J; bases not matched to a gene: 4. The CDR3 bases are TGTGCCAGCAGGGCGACTAGCGGGGGGGCCGAGCAGTACTTC. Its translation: CASRATSGGAEQYF.

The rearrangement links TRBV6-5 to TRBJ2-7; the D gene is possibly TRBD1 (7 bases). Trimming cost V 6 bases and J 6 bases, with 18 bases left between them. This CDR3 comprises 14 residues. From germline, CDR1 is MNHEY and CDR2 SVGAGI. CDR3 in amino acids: CASRQSRGTAEQYF. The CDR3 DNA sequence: TGTGCCAGCAGACAATCTCGCGGGACAGCCGAGCAGTACTTC.

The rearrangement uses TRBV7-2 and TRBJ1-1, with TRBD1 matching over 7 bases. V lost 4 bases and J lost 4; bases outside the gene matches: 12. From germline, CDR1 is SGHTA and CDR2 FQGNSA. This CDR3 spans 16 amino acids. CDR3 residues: CASSSLQGRSGTEAFF. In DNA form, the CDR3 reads TGTGCCAGCAGCTCTCTACAGGGGAGGTCGGGCACTGAAGCTTTCTTT.

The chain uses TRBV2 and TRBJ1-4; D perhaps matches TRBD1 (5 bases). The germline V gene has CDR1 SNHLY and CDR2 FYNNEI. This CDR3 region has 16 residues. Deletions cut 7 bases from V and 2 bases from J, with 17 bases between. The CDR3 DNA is TGTGCCAGCAAGCGGGGCCCGGGGACTACTAATGAAAAACTGTTTTTT. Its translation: CASKRGPGTTNEKLFF.

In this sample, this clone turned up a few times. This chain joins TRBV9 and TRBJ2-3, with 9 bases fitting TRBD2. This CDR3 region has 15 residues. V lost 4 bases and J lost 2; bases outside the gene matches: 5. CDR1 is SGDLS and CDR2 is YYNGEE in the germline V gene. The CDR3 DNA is TGTGCCAGCAGCCTCCTAGCGGGGTTCACAGATACGCAGTATTTT. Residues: CASSLLAGFTDTQYF.

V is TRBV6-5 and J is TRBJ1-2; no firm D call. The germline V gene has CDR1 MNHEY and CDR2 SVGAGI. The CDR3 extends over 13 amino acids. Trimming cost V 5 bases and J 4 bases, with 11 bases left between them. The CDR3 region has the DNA TGTGCCAGCAGTGCCGGTTTTTCCTATGGCTACACCTTC. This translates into CASSAGFSYGYTF.

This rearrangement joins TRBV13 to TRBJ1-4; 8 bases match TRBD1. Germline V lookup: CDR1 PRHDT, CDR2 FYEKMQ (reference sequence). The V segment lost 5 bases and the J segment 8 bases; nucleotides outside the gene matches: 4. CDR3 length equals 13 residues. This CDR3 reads CASSTGQGEKLFF. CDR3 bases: TGTGCCAGCAGCACCGGACAGGGAGAAAAACTGTTTTTT. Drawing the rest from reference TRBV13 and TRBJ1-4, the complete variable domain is AAGVIQSPRHLIKEKRETATLKCYPIPRHDTVYWYQQGPGQDPQFLISFYEKMQSDKGSIPDRFSAQQFSDYHSELNMSSLELGDSALYFCASSTGQGEKLFFGSGTQLSVL.

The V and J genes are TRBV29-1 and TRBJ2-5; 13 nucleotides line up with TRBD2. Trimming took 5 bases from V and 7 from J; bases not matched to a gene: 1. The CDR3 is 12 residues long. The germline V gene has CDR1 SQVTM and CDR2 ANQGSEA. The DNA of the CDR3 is TGCAGCGTTACTAGCGGGGGGGCGACCCAGTACTTC. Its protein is CSVTSGGATQYF.

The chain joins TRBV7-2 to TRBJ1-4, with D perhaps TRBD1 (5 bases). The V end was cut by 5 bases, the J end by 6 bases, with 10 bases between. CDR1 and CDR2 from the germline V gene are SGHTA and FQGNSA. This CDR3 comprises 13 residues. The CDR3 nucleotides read TGTGCCAGCAGCCCTGTGACAGATGAAAAACTGTTTTTT. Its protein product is CASSPVTDEKLFF.

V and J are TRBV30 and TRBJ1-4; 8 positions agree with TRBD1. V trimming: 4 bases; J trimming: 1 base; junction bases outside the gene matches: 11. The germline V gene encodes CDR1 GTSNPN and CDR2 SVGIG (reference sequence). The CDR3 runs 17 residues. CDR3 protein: CAWTLMITGGTNEKLFF. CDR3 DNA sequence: TGTGCCTGGACCCTTATGATTACAGGGGGAACTAATGAAAAACTGTTTTTT.

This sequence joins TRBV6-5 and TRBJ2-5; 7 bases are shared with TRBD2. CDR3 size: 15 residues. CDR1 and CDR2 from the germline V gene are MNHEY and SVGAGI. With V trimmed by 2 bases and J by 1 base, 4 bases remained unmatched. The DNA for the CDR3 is TGTGCCAGCAGTTACGAAGGGACTACCCAAGAGACCCAGTACTTC. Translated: CASSYEGTTQETQYF.

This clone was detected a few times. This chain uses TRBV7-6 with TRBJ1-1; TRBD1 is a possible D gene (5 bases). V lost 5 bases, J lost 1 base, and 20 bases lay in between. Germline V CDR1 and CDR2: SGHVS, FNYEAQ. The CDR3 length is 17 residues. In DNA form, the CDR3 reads TGTGCCAGCAGCCCCCCACCAGGGTCTGGGGCGAACACTGAAGCTTTCTTT. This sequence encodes CASSPPPGSGANTEAFF.

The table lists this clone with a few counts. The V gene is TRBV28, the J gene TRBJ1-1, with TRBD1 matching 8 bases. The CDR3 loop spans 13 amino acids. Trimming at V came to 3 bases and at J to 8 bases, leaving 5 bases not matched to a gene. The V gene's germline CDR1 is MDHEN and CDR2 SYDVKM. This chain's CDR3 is CASSFLGQAEAFF. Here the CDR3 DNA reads TGTGCCAGCAGTTTCCTGGGACAGGCCGAAGCTTTCTTT.